These 32 T cell receptor beta chains were all obtained from the same sample, sequenced in a study of blood T cells in healthy people across ages. Primers used in a second PCR of roughly 6 to 11 cycles were a sample-barcoded 5' primer and a J-beta primer mix. MiXCR, run by TCRdb on the 5' RACE reads, gives a single entry per CDR3 protein. The data contain approximately 1,000,000 distinct CDR3 sequences, 35% to 40% of them singletons. The source material was blood. The receptors come from a man younger than 35 in good health.

V gene TRBV9 combines with J gene TRBJ2-7; no clear D. The DNA matches TRBJ2-5 better at its end, which makes the J call doubtful. Germline CDR1 is SGDLS and CDR2 is YYNGEE. This CDR3 has 13 amino acids. The CDR3 is CASSVWGGETQYF. CDR3 DNA sequence: TGTGCCAGCAGCGTATGGGGTGGCGAGACCCAGTACTTC.

The CDR3 DNA follows: TGTGCCAGCAGTCTGGGACAGGGGGCGCGGGAAAAACTGTTTTTT. Its translation is CASSLGQGAREKLFF. This chain uses TRBV6-5 with TRBJ1-4; TRBD1 matches at 12 bases. CDR3 length: 15 amino acids. Trimming cost V 5 bases and J 8 bases; bases outside gene matches: 6. From germline, CDR1 is MNHEY and CDR2 SVGAGI.

This chain connects TRBV12-3 or TRBV12-4 to TRBJ1-1; unclear D gene. CDR3 length: 12 amino acids. V lost 3 bases and J 4 bases, leaving 6 bases between the germline ends. Here the CDR3 reads CASSFGVTEAFF. The CDR3 DNA follows: TGTGCCAGCAGTTTTGGGGTCACTGAAGCTTTCTTT.

This clonotype appeared a single time. This may arise from a read error, as a much more abundant clone is one base away. V usage is TRBV20-1 and J usage is TRBJ2-3; D unresolved. Germline V lookup: CDR1 DFQATT, CDR2 SNEGSKA (reference sequence). The CDR3 sequence is 14 residues long. The CDR3 DNA follows: TGCAATGCTAGACAAGGCTGGCAGGCAGATACGCAGTATTTT. Protein sequence: CNARQGWQADTQYF.

This clonotype turned up a few times. CDR3 in amino acids: CASNRRNEKLFF. CDR3 coding DNA: TGTGCCAGCAACCGCCGTAATGAAAAACTGTTTTTT. This sequence joins TRBV12-3 or TRBV12-4 and TRBJ1-4, with D uncertain. V shed 7 bases and J shed 4 bases, with 7 bases lying between them. This CDR3 region has 12 residues.

This clonotype turned up a few times. The chain has TRBV5-1 and TRBJ1-1; no definite D call. This CDR3 comprises 13 residues. Germline V gene sequence: CDR1 SGHRS, CDR2 YFSETQ. V was pared by 1 base and J by 8 bases, with 12 bases between. For the CDR3, the DNA is TGCGCCAGCAGCTTGATGGGTGGGATGGAAGCTTTCTTT. This codes for CASSLMGGMEAFF. Complete variable domain (other parts from reference TRBV5-1 and TRBJ1-1): KAGVTQTPRYLIKTRGQQVTLSCSPISGHRSVSWYQQTPGQGLQFLFEYFSETQRNKGNFPGRFSGRQFSNSRSEMNVSTLELGDSALYLCASSLMGGMEAFFGQGTRLTVV.

There are a few counts of this clonotype. V usage is TRBV12-3 or TRBV12-4 and J usage is TRBJ2-1; TRBD2 is a possible D gene (5 bases). The CDR3 sequence is 16 residues long. The V and J ends lost 7 bases and 6 bases respectively, with 22 bases between them. CDR3 sequence reads: CASTLNGLGSGNEQFF. In DNA, the CDR3 is TGTGCCAGCACCCTTAATGGACTGGGTAGTGGCAATGAGCAGTTCTTC.

The genes are TRBV9 and TRBJ2-3; no firm D call. The CDR3 extends over 16 amino acids. CDR1 SGDLS and CDR2 YYNGEE come from the germline V gene. The V end was cut by 4 bases, the J end by 2 bases, with 17 bases between. The CDR3 sequence: CASSPRGFQNTDTQYF. The CDR3 DNA is TGTGCCAGCAGCCCCCGTGGCTTTCAGAACACAGATACGCAGTATTTT. The variable domain in full, with the rest retrieved from reference TRBV9 and TRBJ2-3, is DSGVTQTPKHLITATGQRVTLRCSPRSGDLSVYWYQQSLDQGLQFLIQYYNGEERAKGNILERFSAQQFPDLHSELNLSSLELGDSALYFCASSPRGFQNTDTQYFGPGTRLTVL.

The J gene is TRBJ2-1, the V gene TRBV6-5, with D perhaps given as TRBD1 or TRBD2 (6 bases each). This CDR3 spans 15 amino acids. In germline, CDR1 is MNHEY, CDR2 SVGAGI. V dropped 0 bases and J dropped 7 bases, with 13 bases sitting between them. CDR3 residues: CASSYSRGGQNEQFF. The DNA for the CDR3 is TGTGCCAGCAGTTACTCGAGAGGGGGGCAGAATGAGCAGTTCTTC.

The chain carries TRBV20-1 and TRBJ2-2; TRBD2 might be the D (5 bases). The germline CDR1 and CDR2 sequences are DFQATT and SNEGSKA (reference sequence). The CDR3 is 13 amino acids. Trimming shortened V by 3 bases and J by 7 bases, and 12 bases separated the two germline ends. The CDR3 bases are TGCAGTGCTAGTGGTAGCGAAATCGGGGAGCTGTTTTTT. Translated, it gives CSASGSEIGELFF.

This clonotype was detected only a few times. Mismatch with germline at one junction end may stem from a read error. The chain combines TRBV20-1 with TRBJ2-5; 7 bases are shared with TRBD2. The CDR3 is 15 residues long. CDR1 DFQATT and CDR2 SNEGSKA come from the germline V gene (reference sequence). The CDR3 DNA reads TGCAGTGCTACCTCGGGACTACAAAGAGGAGAGGCCCAGTACTTC. Protein: CSATSGLQRGEAQYF.

Only a few counts were recorded for this clonotype. This chain links TRBV6-2 or TRBV6-3 with TRBJ2-7; D ambiguous. Germline V CDR1 and CDR2: MNHEY, SVGEGT. CDR3 length: 14 residues. Trimming left V 6 bases short and J 7 bases short, with 19 bases between. The CDR3 spells CASSPVIEYWEQYF. The CDR3 nucleotides read TGTGCCAGCAGCCCGGTAATCGAATATTGGGAGCAGTACTTC.

This clonotype was seen more than once but under ten times. The rearrangement joins TRBV10-3 to TRBJ2-7; 9 bases fit TRBD1. Germline CDR1 reads ENHRY; CDR2 reads SYGVKD. V lost 5 bases, J lost 1 base, and 6 bases stayed unmatched. This CDR3 has 15 amino acids. The CDR3 region is CAISRGTGWSYEQYF. DNA of the CDR3: TGTGCCATCAGTCGCGGGACAGGGTGGTCCTACGAGCAGTACTTC.

This chain uses TRBV27 with TRBJ2-5, with D hard to call. This CDR3 contains 14 residues. V was trimmed by 5 bases and J by 2 bases, leaving 12 bases between them. In germline, CDR1 is MNHEY, CDR2 SMNVEV (reference sequence). The CDR3, as DNA: TGTGCCAGCAGTGCCAATGGTCCTCAAGAGACCCAGTACTTC. Residues: CASSANGPQETQYF.

The chain links TRBV6-2 or TRBV6-3 to TRBJ1-2, with D unresolved. Per germline, CDR1 MNHEY and CDR2 SVGEGT. V lost 8 bases and J lost 7, with 11 bases in between. CDR3 length: 11 amino acids. DNA for the CDR3: TGTGCCAGCGGTCATGGCCGTGGCTACACCTTC. It translates to CASGHGRGYTF.

The gene calls are TRBV4-1 and TRBJ1-5, with D possibly TRBD1 on 5 matching bases. The CDR3 totals 15 residues. Trimming pared 1 base from V and 2 bases from J, leaving 9 bases between. Germline V lookup: CDR1 MGHRA, CDR2 YSYEKL. The CDR3 region has the DNA TGCGCCAGCAGCCAAGGGGGCTTGGGCAATCAGCCCCAGCATTTT. Translated: CASSQGGLGNQPQHF.

The chain couples TRBV18 to TRBJ1-5; D unclear. Germline CDR1 reads KGHSH; CDR2 reads LQKENI. CDR3 length: 14 amino acids. The germline V and J ends were trimmed by 2 bases and 4 bases, with 9 bases remaining between them. DNA for the CDR3: TGTGCCAGCTCACCAGCGGCCGGGAATCAGCCCCAGCATTTT. It yields the protein CASSPAAGNQPQHF.

This clonotype was observed many times. The chain couples TRBV7-2 to TRBJ1-4, with TRBD1 as a possible D gene (5 bases). This CDR3 region has 17 residues. The V and J ends lost 4 bases and 8 bases respectively, with 23 bases between them. The germline V gene has CDR1 SGHTA and CDR2 FQGNSA. CDR3 coding DNA: TGTGCCAGCAGCTCGACTACCTCAGGGTTGCGAGGAGAAAAACTGTTTTTT. It translates to CASSSTTSGLRGEKLFF.

This clonotype has at least ten counts. V is TRBV7-2 and J is TRBJ2-3; the D is unclear. CDR1 is SGHTA and CDR2 is FQGNSA in the germline V gene. The CDR3 is 13 residues long. V was cut by 3 bases and J by 1 base, with 5 bases left in between. In DNA, the CDR3 is TGTGCCAGCAGCTTTTCCCGCACAGATACGCAGTATTTT. Translation: CASSFSRTDTQYF.

The genes are TRBV14 and TRBJ2-3; perhaps TRBD2 as D (7 bases). This CDR3 spans 17 amino acids. The germline V gene encodes CDR1 SGHDN and CDR2 FVKESK. V was pared by 0 bases and J by 4 bases, with 17 bases between. The DNA for the CDR3 is TGTGCCAGCAGCCAAGATTTGGGGGGGGGCTTCGCAGATACGCAGTATTTT. It yields the protein CASSQDLGGGFADTQYF.

CDR3 amino acids: CASSQHPTGTENGYTF. In nucleotides, the CDR3 is TGTGCCAGCAGCCAACACCCTACAGGGACTGAGAATGGCTACACCTTC. The rearrangement links TRBV14 to TRBJ1-2, with D possibly being TRBD1 (6 bases). The germline V and J ends were trimmed by 2 bases and 6 bases, with 19 bases remaining between them. CDR3 length equals 16 residues. CDR1 SGHDN and CDR2 FVKESK come from the germline V gene. Supplemented by reference TRBV14 and TRBJ1-2, the full variable domain reads EAGVTQFPSHSVIEKGQTVTLRCDPISGHDNLYWYRRVMGKEIKFLLHFVKESKQDESGMPNNRFLAERTGGTYSTLKVQPAELEDSGVYFCASSQHPTGTENGYTFGSGTRLTVV.

This clonotype was seen ten or more times. This rearrangement joins TRBV5-1 to TRBJ1-2, with a weak D call TRBD1 (6 bases). The CDR3 has 15 residues. Germline CDR1 and CDR2: SGHRS and YFSETQ. V was pared by 3 bases and J by 4 bases, with 16 bases between. CDR3 protein: CASSSGTTGTYGYTF. CDR3 sequence (DNA): TGCGCCAGCAGCTCGGGGACCACAGGGACCTATGGCTACACCTTC.

Points on this clonotype: Possible read error: a much larger clone is one base away. The chain joins TRBV5-1 to TRBJ2-3; D is uncertain. Trimming removed 4 bases at V and 3 bases at J, with 9 bases between. Germline lookup yields CDR1 SGHRS and CDR2 YFSETQ. This CDR3 is built from 13 residues. The DNA of the CDR3 is TGCGCCAGCAGCGCGACCGTGACAGATACGCAGTATTTT. This translates into CASSATVTDTQYF.

A few counts support this clonotype. The chain is built from TRBV20-1 and TRBJ1-5; TRBD1 might be the D (5 bases). Trimming shortened V by 0 bases and J by 6 bases, and 15 bases separated the two germline ends. The CDR3 totals 15 residues. CDR1 and CDR2 (germline): DFQATT, SNEGSKA (reference sequence). The CDR3 DNA sequence: TGCAGTGCTAGAGATCTGCTAGATGGGGCTCAGCCCCAGCATTTT. Translated, it gives CSARDLLDGAQPQHF.

Only a few counts were recorded for this clonotype. This rearrangement joins TRBV29-1 to TRBJ1-1; D may be TRBD1 (5 bases). The V end was cut by 5 bases, the J end by 1 base, with 11 bases between. Germline CDR1 and CDR2: SQVTM and ANQGSEA. CDR3 size: 13 residues. This CDR3 is CSVRGTGNTEAFF. The CDR3, as DNA: TGCAGCGTTCGGGGGACCGGGAACACTGAAGCTTTCTTT.

J is TRBJ2-1 and V is TRBV20-1; tentative D call: TRBD1 (6 bases). Trimming took 4 bases from V and 10 from J, leaving 17 bases between them. The CDR3 has 13 residues. Looked up from germline, CDR1 is DFQATT and CDR2 is SNEGSKA (reference sequence). The CDR3 DNA is TGCAGTGCTATCGTAGTCAGGGGCCACGAGCAGTTCTTC. Its translation is CSAIVVRGHEQFF.

The chain couples TRBV25-1 to TRBJ2-3; 7 bases line up with TRBD2. CDR1 is MGHDK and CDR2 is SYGVNS in the germline V gene. Trimming at V came to 4 bases and at J to 2 bases, leaving 6 bases not matched to a gene. The CDR3 consists of 15 residues. CDR3 residues: CASSGFTSATDTQYF. As DNA, the CDR3 is TGTGCCAGCAGTGGCTTTACTAGCGCCACAGATACGCAGTATTTT. The full variable domain, with the rest looked up from reference TRBV25-1 and TRBJ2-3, is EADIYQTPRYLVIGTGKKITLECSQTMGHDKMYWYQQDPGMELHLIHYSYGVNSTEKGDLSSESTVSRIRTEHFPLTLESARPSHTSQYLCASSGFTSATDTQYFGPGTRLTVL.

This sequence joins TRBV20-1 and TRBJ2-1; TRBD2 matches at 10 bases. This CDR3 comprises 14 residues. With V trimmed by 4 bases and J by 3 bases, 3 bases remained unmatched. CDR1 is DFQATT and CDR2 is SNEGSKA in the germline V gene (reference sequence). The CDR3, as DNA: TGCAGTGCTATGGGACTAGCGAACTACAATGAGCAGTTCTTC. Encoded protein: CSAMGLANYNEQFF.

V is TRBV12-3 or TRBV12-4 and J is TRBJ1-6, with D unresolved. V lost 7 bases to trimming and J lost 3 bases, with 10 bases between them. CDR3 length: 14 amino acids. The CDR3 is CASKRRNYNSPLHF. The CDR3 DNA follows: TGTGCCAGCAAAAGGAGAAACTATAATTCACCCCTCCACTTT.

This rearrangement joins TRBV10-2 to TRBJ2-7; the D is unclear. This CDR3 comprises 16 residues. The germline V and J ends were trimmed by 7 bases and 3 bases, with 22 bases remaining between them. Germline V CDR1 and CDR2: WSHSY, SAAADI. The CDR3: CASKLDGPPRIYEQYF. CDR3 in DNA: TGCGCCAGCAAGTTGGACGGCCCACCCCGGATCTACGAGCAGTACTTC.

In its sample, this clonotype was seen a few times. The V and J genes are TRBV3-1 and TRBJ1-2; D is uncertain. The CDR3 is 13 residues long. CDR1 is LGHDT and CDR2 is YNNKEL in the germline V gene (reference sequence). V dropped 6 bases and J dropped 0 bases, with 8 bases sitting between them. CDR3 nucleotides: TGTGCCAGCAGACAGTCGACTAACTATGGCTACACCTTC. It yields the protein CASRQSTNYGYTF.

CDR3 nucleotide sequence: TGTGCCAGCAGTTCCCGGGACAGGGGTTTTGGCTACACCTTC. Translated: CASSSRDRGFGYTF. The V gene is TRBV27, the J gene TRBJ1-2; 10 bases are shared with TRBD1. The trim removed 4 bases at V and 7 bases at J, leaving 6 bases unmatched. CDR1 and CDR2 from the germline V gene are MNHEY and SMNVEV (reference sequence). The CDR3 is made up of 14 amino acids.